Sequencing of this T cell receptor beta chain was carried out in a study of metastatic and nonmetastatic thyroid tumors. The CDR3 spans 17 residues. The germline CDR1 and CDR2 sequences are LNHNV and YYDKDF (reference sequence). The V segment lost 7 bases and the J segment 0 bases; nucleotides outside the gene matches: 13. There were no patients who had received any treatment before thyroid surgery. A few counts support this clone. TCRdb reanalyzed the PCR reads via MiXCR. The sample lists about 20,000 clones; approximately 35% were seen once. The sequence derives from a female donor with papillary thyroid cancer or a benign thyroid nodule (not recorded which). Some clones in this sample may be carry-over from other donors' samples. The V and J genes are TRBV15 and TRBJ1-2; 8 bases fit TRBD1. The sequencing sample was made of tumor tissue. CDR3 sequence: CATTDRGYLGANYGYTF. The CDR3 nucleotides are TGTGCCACCACCGACAGGGGCTACCTAGGAGCTAACTATGGCTACACCTTC.